These 29 T cell receptor beta chains were sequenced from one sample in a study of naive and memory T cell subsets. The study's findings and limits: A few larger clonotypes appeared in naive repertoires, especially CD8, possibly memory cells re-expressing CD45RA.

Two oligonucleotides, mixed equimolar, formed the beta constant-region primer covering TRBC1 and TRBC2. Nested alpha and beta constant-region primers with the SP2 primer drove four PCR rounds on ligated cDNA. TCRdb re-analysed the UMI-ligation and nested PCR reads in MiXCR, keeping a single row per CDR3 protein. In the table there are roughly 150,000 distinct CDR3 sequences, about a fifth of which are singletons. These TCRs are of unknown antigen specificity. The sequenced material came from naive CD8+ T cells from blood. The receptor set was obtained from a human donor in good health.

This clonotype was counted between two and nine times. The gene calls are TRBV9 and TRBJ1-2, with 7 nucleotides matching TRBD1. This CDR3 is built from 14 residues. The V and J ends lost 3 bases and 3 bases, in that order; junction bases with no gene match: 5. CDR1 and CDR2 (germline): SGDLS, YYNGEE. The CDR3 region is CASSGQGHYYGYTF. The CDR3 DNA sequence: TGTGCCAGCAGCGGACAGGGACATTACTATGGCTACACCTTC. Full variable domain (missing parts from reference TRBV9 and TRBJ1-2): DSGVTQTPKHLITATGQRVTLRCSPRSGDLSVYWYQQSLDQGLQFLIQYYNGEERAKGNILERFSAQQFPDLHSELNLSSLELGDSALYFCASSGQGHYYGYTFGSGTRLTVV.

This chain uses TRBV6-1 with TRBJ2-3; TRBD2 agrees at 9 bases. The CDR3 covers 17 residues. Looked up from germline, CDR1 is MNHNS and CDR2 is SASEGT. Trimming took 7 bases from V and 4 from J; bases not matched to a gene: 15. DNA for the CDR3: TGTGCCAGCACCAAAAACAAGAGAGCGGGAGGATCAGATACGCAGTATTTT. It yields the protein CASTKNKRAGGSDTQYF.

This clonotype has only a few counts. The V gene is TRBV15, the J gene TRBJ1-2; 8 bases are shared with TRBD1. Trimming removed 0 bases from V and 1 base from J; junction bases left unmatched: 10. CDR1 is LNHNV, CDR2 YYDKDF, per germline (reference sequence). This CDR3 spans 18 amino acids. In DNA form, the CDR3 reads TGTGCCACCAGCAGAGATTACGGGGGGACAGGCATTAACTATGGCTACACCTTC. Translation: CATSRDYGGTGINYGYTF.

In this sample, this clonotype turned up a few times. The chain carries TRBV10-3 and TRBJ2-7; D gene ambiguous. V was pared by 0 bases and J by 1 base, with 16 bases between. The germline V gene encodes CDR1 ENHRY and CDR2 SYGVKD. This CDR3 region has 17 residues. The CDR3, as DNA: TGTGCCATCAGTGAGTCGACTTTGATCAAGGCGTCCTACGAGCAGTACTTC. It yields the protein CAISESTLIKASYEQYF.

The chain is built from TRBV14 and TRBJ2-2; D gene unclear. The CDR3 sequence is 14 residues long. Trimming cost V 4 bases and J 3 bases, with 9 bases left between them. The germline V gene has CDR1 SGHDN and CDR2 FVKESK. The CDR3 DNA follows: TGTGCCAGCAGCCCGTACCGGGACACCGGGGAGCTGTTTTTT. Residues: CASSPYRDTGELFF. The full variable domain, in which reference TRBV14 and TRBJ2-2 provide the parts outside the CDR3, is EAGVTQFPSHSVIEKGQTVTLRCDPISGHDNLYWYRRVMGKEIKFLLHFVKESKQDESGMPNNRFLAERTGGTYSTLKVQPAELEDSGVYFCASSPYRDTGELFFGEGSRLTVL.

The J gene is TRBJ1-5, the V gene TRBV28, with D perhaps matching TRBD1 (5 bases). Trimming pared 0 bases from V and 4 bases from J, leaving 16 bases between. The CDR3 is made up of 17 amino acids. Per the germline V gene, CDR1 is MDHEN and CDR2 is SYDVKM. CDR3 amino acids: CASSLWVEGYRNQPQHF. CDR3 in DNA: TGTGCCAGCAGTTTATGGGTGGAGGGGTACAGAAATCAGCCCCAGCATTTT. Full variable domain (missing parts from reference TRBV28 and TRBJ1-5): DVKVTQSSRYLVKRTGEKVFLECVQDMDHENMFWYRQDPGLGLRLIYFSYDVKMKEKGDIPEGYSVSREKKERFSLILESASTNQTSMYLCASSLWVEGYRNQPQHFGDGTRLSIL.

This clonotype was seen only a few times. The chain is built from TRBV12-3 or TRBV12-4 and TRBJ2-3, with 7 bases matching TRBD2. V gave up 2 bases and J gave up 3 bases; unmatched junction bases: 5. The CDR3 is made up of 15 amino acids. The CDR3 region has the DNA TGTGCCAGCAGTTTACTGGTGGGGGGGACAGATACGCAGTATTTT. Its protein is CASSLLVGGTDTQYF.

The sample holds a few counts of this clonotype. The chain recombines TRBV19 with TRBJ1-5; D perhaps matches TRBD1 (5 bases). CDR1 is LNHDA, CDR2 SQIVND, per germline (reference sequence). CDR3 length equals 16 residues. Trimming took off 4 bases at V and 2 bases at J, with 15 bases between the two ends. Here the CDR3 reads CASSRNVGTGNQPQHF. The CDR3 coding sequence is TGTGCCAGTAGTAGGAACGTGGGGACGGGCAATCAGCCCCAGCATTTT.

This clonotype was observed a handful of times. The gene calls are TRBV7-9 and TRBJ2-7; 12 bases are shared with TRBD1. The CDR3 covers 16 residues. CDR1 is SEHNR and CDR2 is FQNEAQ in the germline V gene (reference sequence). With 5 bases clipped from V and 1 base from J, the junction kept 6 bases outside the gene matches. In DNA, the CDR3 is TGTGCCAGCAGCCCCGGGACAGGGGGCGCATCCTACGAGCAGTACTTC. Amino acid sequence: CASSPGTGGASYEQYF.

This clonotype has just a few counts. This chain joins TRBV28 and TRBJ2-7, with TRBD2 identical over 10 bases. CDR1 MDHEN and CDR2 SYDVKM come from the germline V gene. The CDR3 contains 16 residues. V lost 5 bases, J lost 2 bases, and 9 bases stayed unmatched. CDR3 sequence reads: CASSETRTSGPYEQYF. As DNA, the CDR3 is TGTGCCAGCAGTGAAACCCGGACTAGCGGTCCCTACGAGCAGTACTTC.

This clonotype has a handful of counts. One junction end does not reproduce the germline sequence, and a read error may be involved. The genes are TRBV28 and TRBJ2-2, with unresolved D. The CDR3 totals 17 residues. Per the germline V gene, CDR1 is MDHEN and CDR2 is SYDVKM. CDR3 region: CATSSRWQQSSTGELFF. DNA for the CDR3: TGTGCCACCAGTTCCAGATGGCAGCAATCCTCCACCGGGGAGCTGTTTTTT.

In its sample, this clonotype was seen a few times. V and J are TRBV5-4 and TRBJ2-6; D gene ambiguous. CDR1 is SGHNT and CDR2 is YYREEE in the germline V gene (reference sequence). CDR3 length equals 15 residues. V was shortened by 2 bases and J by 0 bases, with 6 bases between the two germline ends. The CDR3 spells CASSFGDSGANVLTF. DNA for the CDR3: TGTGCCAGCAGCTTTGGAGACTCTGGGGCCAACGTCCTGACTTTC.

This clonotype turned up a few times. CDR3 amino acids: CASSYSGLAGQETQYF. CDR3 DNA: TGTGCCAGCAGTTACTCCGGACTAGCGGGACAAGAGACCCAGTACTTC. The chain combines TRBV6-6 with TRBJ2-5; 12 bases line up with TRBD2. Losses at the gene ends were 0 bases for V and 2 bases for J; bases not matched to a gene: 1. This CDR3 comprises 16 residues. CDR1 and CDR2 (germline): MNHNY, SVGAGI (reference sequence).

The rearrangement joins TRBV20-1 to TRBJ2-3; 7 positions match TRBD2. Germline CDR1 and CDR2: DFQATT and SNEGSKA (reference sequence). V shed 6 bases, J shed 6 bases, and the junction held 6 bases outside the gene matches. The CDR3 has 12 residues. The CDR3 DNA reads TGCAGTGCCAGCGAGCGGGGCGATACGCAGTATTTT. Residues: CSASERGDTQYF.

CDR3 nucleotide sequence: TGTGCCTGGAGTGTGGAGCGGGCCAAGAACACCGGGGAGCTGTTTTTT. It translates to CAWSVERAKNTGELFF. The chain combines TRBV30 with TRBJ2-2, with a weak D call TRBD2 (6 bases). This CDR3 region has 16 residues. Germline V gene data show CDR1 as GTSNPN and CDR2 as SVGIG (reference sequence). With 0 bases removed from V and 1 base from J, the gap between germline ends came to 12 bases.

This clonotype was counted only a few times. The J gene is TRBJ2-2, the V gene TRBV4-3; D gene uncertain. The V gene lost 0 bases and the J gene lost 3 bases, with 14 bases spanning the gap. CDR1 is LGHNA and CDR2 is YSLEER in the germline V gene. The CDR3 covers 17 residues. This CDR3 is CASSQDSVGRDTGELFF. DNA for the CDR3: TGCGCCAGCAGCCAAGATTCTGTAGGGCGAGACACCGGGGAGCTGTTTTTT.

V and J are TRBV6-6 and TRBJ2-1; D uncertain. Germline V gene lookup returns CDR1 MNHNY and CDR2 SVGAGI (reference sequence). The CDR3 covers 13 residues. Deletions cut 7 bases from V and 7 bases from J, with 14 bases between. The DNA for the CDR3 is TGTGCCAGCAACCTGAACCCCGGGAATGAGCAGTTCTTC. Its translation: CASNLNPGNEQFF.

This clonotype was seen a few times. V gene TRBV27 combines with J gene TRBJ2-5, with 10 bases that match TRBD2. From germline, CDR1 is MNHEY and CDR2 SMNVEV (reference sequence). The V and J ends lost 5 bases and 5 bases, in that order; junction bases with no gene match: 8. This CDR3 has 15 amino acids. CDR3 residues: CASSVLAGRIETQYF. The CDR3 DNA is TGTGCCAGCAGTGTACTAGCGGGAAGAATCGAGACCCAGTACTTC.

Ten or more counts support this clonotype. The chain links TRBV7-9 to TRBJ1-1; D is unresolved. The germline V and J ends were trimmed by 5 bases and 8 bases, with 12 bases remaining between them. The CDR3 runs 12 residues. Germline-derived CDR1 and CDR2 are SEHNR and FQNEAQ (reference sequence). This chain's CDR3 is CASSLPQAEAFF. The CDR3 coding sequence is TGTGCCAGCAGCCTCCCGCAGGCCGAAGCTTTCTTT.

In this sample, this clonotype turned up a few times. The chain joins TRBV11-1 to TRBJ2-1; 8 nucleotides line up with TRBD1. Trimming removed 4 bases from V and 0 bases from J; junction bases left unmatched: 5. CDR1 is SGHAT and CDR2 is FQDESV in the germline V gene (reference sequence). This CDR3 spans 16 amino acids. CDR3 DNA: TGTGCCAGCAGCTCCCACAGGGGGAGCTCCTACAATGAGCAGTTCTTC. This translates into CASSSHRGSSYNEQFF.

The sample holds a few counts of this clonotype. The chain couples TRBV27 to TRBJ1-2; D remains unclear. The V end was cut by 1 base, the J end by 0 bases, with 3 bases between. Germline V CDR1 and CDR2: MNHEY, SMNVEV (reference sequence). The CDR3 has 13 residues. The CDR3 spells CASSLYANYGYTF. Here the CDR3 DNA reads TGTGCCAGCAGTTTATATGCTAACTATGGCTACACCTTC.

This clonotype was recorded at least ten times. The chain links TRBV4-1 to TRBJ1-5; D is possibly TRBD1 (6 bases). This CDR3 contains 16 residues. With 3 bases removed from V and 0 bases from J, the gap between germline ends came to 12 bases. Germline V lookup: CDR1 MGHRA, CDR2 YSYEKL. CDR3 region: CASSQMTGDSNQPQHF. The CDR3 nucleotides are TGCGCCAGCAGCCAGATGACAGGAGATAGCAATCAGCCCCAGCATTTT.

This clonotype was recorded at least ten times. The chain joins TRBV29-1 to TRBJ2-5; D tentatively reads TRBD1 or TRBD2 (5 bases each). Trimming removed 6 bases from V and 5 bases from J, with 16 bases in between. The CDR3 is 13 amino acids. Germline loops: CDR1 SQVTM, CDR2 ANQGSEA. CDR3 loop: CSVMVGRSETQYF. The CDR3, as DNA: TGCAGCGTGATGGTGGGACGGAGCGAGACCCAGTACTTC.

This chain connects TRBV27 to TRBJ2-7; a weak D match, TRBD2 (6 bases). Germline values: CDR1 MNHEY, CDR2 SMNVEV (reference sequence). Trimming shortened V by 4 bases and J by 0 bases, and 13 bases separated the two germline ends. The CDR3 covers 15 residues. CDR3 amino acids: CASSSGGTSSYEQYF. CDR3 bases: TGTGCCAGCAGTTCCGGGGGAACAAGCTCCTACGAGCAGTACTTC.

Only a few counts were recorded for this clonotype. The chain uses TRBV6-5 and TRBJ2-1; TRBD2 agrees at 12 bases. Germline V gene data show CDR1 as MNHEY and CDR2 as SVGAGI. The J segment lost 7 bases and the V segment lost 10 bases, leaving 8 bases of the junction unmatched. This CDR3 region has 14 residues. The CDR3 nucleotides read TGTGCCATCGGACTAGCGGGAACCGATAATGAGCAGTTCTTC. Protein: CAIGLAGTDNEQFF.

This clonotype was recorded a few times. The J gene is TRBJ2-6, the V gene TRBV27; no definite D call. V lost 5 bases and J 0 bases, leaving 8 bases between the germline ends. This CDR3 has 15 residues. Looked up from germline, CDR1 is MNHEY and CDR2 is SMNVEV (reference sequence). The CDR3 here is CASSPLGSGANVLTF. CDR3 coding DNA: TGTGCCAGCAGTCCCCTGGGCTCTGGGGCCAACGTCCTGACTTTC.

This chain uses TRBV28 with TRBJ2-7; the match to TRBD2 covers 9 bases. V dropped 6 bases and J dropped 5; count of bases not matched to a gene: 8. The CDR3 runs 14 residues. Germline V gene sequence: CDR1 MDHEN, CDR2 SYDVKM. The DNA of the CDR3 is TGTGCCAGCAGCCGCCATAGCGGGAGCGACGAGCAGTACTTC. The encoded protein is CASSRHSGSDEQYF.

The chain joins TRBV13 to TRBJ1-1; D not certain. Germline values: CDR1 PRHDT, CDR2 FYEKMQ (reference sequence). V dropped 3 bases and J dropped 10 bases, with 9 bases sitting between them. The CDR3 runs 11 residues. The CDR3 protein is CASSLARGAFF. The CDR3 DNA reads TGTGCCAGCAGCTTGGCCCGGGGAGCTTTCTTT.

This chain uses TRBV21-1 with TRBJ2-5; the table's D call of TRBD2 was not tested on the DNA. TRBV21-1 is classified as a pseudogene. The CDR3 totals 17 residues. The CDR3 nucleotides are TGTGCCAGCAGCAAAGAAGGTAGCGGGATATCGCGAGAGACCCAGTACTTC. Translated, it gives CASSKEGSGISRETQYF.